This record covers a single T cell receptor beta chain. The antigen is not known. This record belongs to a study of shared clonotypes between healthy human individuals. Background on the study: Contributing individuals were two females and a few males aged 18 to 49.

CDR3 size: 12 residues. V gave up 6 bases and J gave up 5 bases; unmatched junction bases: 4. Germline CDR1 and CDR2: PRHDT and FYEKMQ (reference sequence). Using immunoSEQ multiplex PCR, the repertoire was profiled, and TCRdb retains in-frame clones only, with some absent. Among a few million clones listed, about 94% were seen once. Whole-study findings and limits: What rarefaction showed was incomplete sorted-subset sequencing despite large depth.

The TCR sequence derives from a man between 18 and 29 years old in good health. The sample consisted of naive CD4+ T cells sorted from blood. Subset defined: CD45RA+ positively selected. The rearrangement joins TRBV13 to TRBJ2-7, with 7 bases that match TRBD1. The CDR3 region has the DNA TGTGCCAGCAGTCCTGACAGGGACGAGCAGTACTTC. As protein: CASSPDRDEQYF.